These 18 T cell receptor beta chains were sequenced from one sample in a study of T cell changes during pregnancy in multiple sclerosis. Sequencing used immunoSEQ multiplex PCR; TCRdb keeps in-frame clones, though not all of them. Of about 45,000 clones listed, approximately 90% were seen once; the top ten hold roughly 0.55%. The source material was CD4+ T cells from peripheral blood mononuclear cells, sampled in the third trimester of pregnancy. The receptors stem from a female donor with multiple sclerosis, enrolled in a pregnancy study.

The V and J genes are TRBV18 and TRBJ1-1; the match to TRBD1 covers 10 bases. CDR3 length: 14 residues. The germline V gene has CDR1 KGHSH and CDR2 LQKENI. Unmatched junction bases numbered 5, after V lost 6 bases and J lost 4 bases. The CDR3 DNA reads as TGTGCCAGCTCCCCGGGACAGGGGTTCACTGAAGCTTTCTTT. It specifies CASSPGQGFTEAFF.

J is TRBJ2-2 and V is TRBV19, with 7 bases fitting TRBD2. This CDR3 contains 16 residues. With 7 bases clipped from V and 2 bases from J, the junction kept 10 bases outside the gene matches. Germline lookup yields CDR1 LNHDA and CDR2 SQIVND (reference sequence). In DNA form, the CDR3 reads TGTGCCAGTAATCCTAGAGGACTAGACAACACCGGGGAGCTGTTTTTT. Amino acids: CASNPRGLDNTGELFF.

V usage is TRBV5-6 and J usage is TRBJ1-2; 11 nucleotides line up with TRBD1. J gave up 7 bases and V 6 bases, and 5 bases lay outside the gene matches. The length of the CDR3 is 13 residues. Germline V gene sequence: CDR1 SGHDT, CDR2 YYEEEE. CDR3 coding DNA: TGTGCCAGCACTGGGACAGGGGGAGGTGGCTACACCTTC. It yields the protein CASTGTGGGGYTF.

The chain recombines TRBV4-2 with TRBJ1-1; 7 bases line up with TRBD1. V lost 3 bases to trimming and J lost 4 bases; unmatched junction nucleotides: 5. CDR1 LGHNA and CDR2 YNFKEQ come from the germline V gene. The length of the CDR3 is 14 residues. Here the CDR3 reads CASSQGQWSTEAFF. CDR3 sequence (DNA): TGTGCCAGCAGCCAGGGACAGTGGAGCACTGAAGCTTTCTTT.

Concerning this clone: Other DNA sequences of this sample code for an identical CDR3. This chain connects TRBV18 to TRBJ2-1; 9 positions agree with TRBD1. The germline gives CDR1 KGHSH, CDR2 LQKENI. The CDR3 consists of 14 residues. V lost 6 bases and J lost 5; bases outside the gene matches: 5. The CDR3 nucleotides are TGTGCCAGCTCTCGGGACAGGGATAACAATGAGCAGTTCTTC. Translation gives CASSRDRDNNEQFF.

The chain recombines TRBV7-9 with TRBJ2-7, with 7 bases aligning to TRBD1. J gave up 7 bases and V 5 bases, and 5 bases lay outside the gene matches. CDR1 and CDR2 from the germline V gene are SEHNR and FQNEAQ (reference sequence). The CDR3 runs 12 residues. The CDR3 DNA sequence: TGTGCCAGCAGCCGTCAGGGGGAAGAGCAGTACTTC. Amino acid sequence: CASSRQGEEQYF.

This rearrangement joins TRBV9 to TRBJ2-5; 10 bases align to TRBD2. The length of the CDR3 is 15 residues. Germline CDR1 reads SGDLS; CDR2 reads YYNGEE. Unmatched junction bases numbered 7, after V lost 6 bases and J lost 2 bases. Here the CDR3 DNA reads TGTGCCAGCAACATAGCGGGGGGCCGGCAAGAGACCCAGTACTTC. As protein: CASNIAGGRQETQYF.

There are a few counts of this clone. The chain is built from TRBV18 and TRBJ2-5; 12 bases match TRBD2. CDR3 length equals 16 residues. J gave up 3 bases and V 3 bases, and 5 bases lay outside the gene matches. Germline values: CDR1 KGHSH, CDR2 LQKENI. Here the CDR3 reads CASSPRLAGVEETQYF. The CDR3 DNA is TGTGCCAGCTCACCCCGACTAGCGGGAGTGGAAGAGACCCAGTACTTC.

The chain is built from TRBV28 and TRBJ1-1, with D perhaps matching TRBD1 (6 bases). CDR3 length equals 15 residues. Trimming pared 8 bases from V and 1 base from J, leaving 17 bases between. Germline-derived CDR1 and CDR2 are MDHEN and SYDVKM. The CDR3 loop is CASSPGTTANTEAFF. As DNA, the CDR3 is TGTGCCAGCTCACCCGGGACAACGGCGAACACTGAAGCTTTCTTT.

The chain links TRBV5-1 to TRBJ2-5; 7 nucleotides match TRBD1. The length of the CDR3 is 18 residues. The J segment lost 0 bases and the V segment lost 1 base, leaving 12 bases of the junction unmatched. Germline V gene data show CDR1 as SGHRS and CDR2 as YFSETQ. The CDR3 region is CASSLPRGTVMYQETQYF. The CDR3 DNA is TGCGCCAGCAGCTTGCCCCGTGGGACAGTTATGTACCAAGAGACCCAGTACTTC.

This clone has more than one count but fewer than ten. The chain carries TRBV7-6 and TRBJ2-5, with TRBD1 identical over 7 bases. Germline assignment: CDR1 SGHVS and CDR2 FNYEAQ. V trimming: 5 bases; J trimming: 5 bases; junction bases outside the gene matches: 8. This CDR3 is 14 amino acids long. DNA of the CDR3: TGTGCCAGCAGCCTACGACAGGGTCGTGAGACCCAGTACTTC. Amino acids: CASSLRQGRETQYF.

This chain uses TRBV5-4 with TRBJ1-4, with 9 bases matching TRBD1. V lost 4 bases to trimming and J lost 7 bases; unmatched junction nucleotides: 8. Germline V gene sequence: CDR1 SGHNT, CDR2 YYREEE (reference sequence). CDR3 length: 15 residues. The CDR3 region has the DNA TGTGCCAGCAGCGGGACAGGGTTTGGTAGTGAAAAACTGTTTTTT. This gives the protein CASSGTGFGSEKLFF.

The chain links TRBV4-3 to TRBJ2-3; D is undetermined. Germline loops: CDR1 LGHNA, CDR2 YSLEER. This CDR3 spans 13 amino acids. Deletions cut 0 bases from V and 2 bases from J, with 3 bases between. CDR3 nucleotides: TGCGCCAGCAGCCAAGACTACACAGATACGCAGTATTTT. Protein: CASSQDYTDTQYF.

This clone was detected once. The genes are TRBV6-1 and TRBJ2-5, with 10 bases that match TRBD2. V lost 7 bases and J lost 1; bases outside the gene matches: 6. The V gene's germline CDR1 is MNHNS and CDR2 SASEGT. The CDR3 covers 15 residues. CDR3 sequence (DNA): TGTGCCAGCACCGGACTAGCGGACTTCCAAGAGACCCAGTACTTC. It is translated as CASTGLADFQETQYF.

The chain recombines TRBV9 with TRBJ2-1; 15 bases match TRBD2. V lost 4 bases and J lost 6; bases outside the gene matches: 5. In germline, CDR1 is SGDLS, CDR2 YYNGEE. The CDR3 contains 16 residues. Written as DNA, the CDR3 is TGTGCCAGCAGCCAGGGACTAGCGGGAGGCATCAATGAGCAGTTCTTC. This sequence encodes CASSQGLAGGINEQFF.

The chain joins TRBV6-6 to TRBJ1-2; TRBD1 is a possible D gene (5 bases). Germline CDR1 and CDR2: MNHNY and SVGAGI (reference sequence). Trimming removed 5 bases from V and 4 bases from J, with 8 bases in between. This CDR3 region has 12 residues. CDR3 nucleotide sequence: TGTGCCAGCAGTACAGGTTTCTATGGCTACACCTTC. Amino acids: CASSTGFYGYTF.

This chain joins TRBV6-4 and TRBJ2-1, with TRBD2 identical over 7 bases. Germline CDR1 MRHNA, CDR2 SNTAGT. The CDR3 spans 15 residues. After removal of 4 bases from V and 7 bases from J, the junction contained 10 bases not matched to a gene. CDR3 bases: TGTGCCAGCAGTGGCGGGAGTCGGTTGGGAAATGAGCAGTTCTTC. This sequence encodes CASSGGSRLGNEQFF.

This chain joins TRBV4-3 and TRBJ2-5; the match to TRBD2 covers 9 bases. Trimming cost V 0 bases and J 1 base; bases outside gene matches: 6. Per the germline V gene, CDR1 is LGHNA and CDR2 is YSLEER. The CDR3 runs 17 residues. The CDR3 nucleotides read TGCGCCAGCAGCCAAGATCCCGCGGGAGGGCTCCAAGAGACCCAGTACTTC. Its translation: CASSQDPAGGLQETQYF.